The TCR beta chain described here comes from a study of naive and memory T cell subsets. An equimolar mix of two oligonucleotides served as the beta constant-region primer for TRBC1 and TRBC2. The ligated cDNA underwent four PCR rounds using SP2 and nested alpha and beta constant-region primers. MiXCR, applied by TCRdb to the UMI-ligation and nested PCR reads, yields one record per CDR3 protein. The sample holds 95,000 to 150,000 distinct CDR3 sequences, around 35% seen once. Four subsets defined by CD45RA and CD27 were sorted after CD3, CD4, CD8 and live/dead staining. Sequenced input: central memory CD4+ T cells from blood. The receptor's source is a human donor in good health.

The CDR3 spells CASSLVQGVRPAFF. The DNA for the CDR3 is TGTGCCAGCAGTTTAGTCCAGGGGGTACGCCCGGCTTTCTTT. The V gene is TRBV12-3 or TRBV12-4, the J gene TRBJ1-1, with 7 bases lining up with TRBD1. V gave up 1 base and J gave up 11 bases; unmatched junction bases: 10. This CDR3 has 14 amino acids.